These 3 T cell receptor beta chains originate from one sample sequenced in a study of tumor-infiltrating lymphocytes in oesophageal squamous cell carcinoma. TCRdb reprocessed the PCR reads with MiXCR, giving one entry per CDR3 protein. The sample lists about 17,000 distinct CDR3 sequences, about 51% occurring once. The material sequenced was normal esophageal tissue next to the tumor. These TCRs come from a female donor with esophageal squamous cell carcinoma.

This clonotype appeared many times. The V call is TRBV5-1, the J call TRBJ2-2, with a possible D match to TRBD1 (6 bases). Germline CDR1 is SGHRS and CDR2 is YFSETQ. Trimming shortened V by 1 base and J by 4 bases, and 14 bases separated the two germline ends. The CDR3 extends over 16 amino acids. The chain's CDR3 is CASSLSLAGATGELFF. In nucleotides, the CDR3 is TGCGCCAGCAGCTTGTCCTTGGCAGGGGCCACCGGGGAGCTGTTTTTT.

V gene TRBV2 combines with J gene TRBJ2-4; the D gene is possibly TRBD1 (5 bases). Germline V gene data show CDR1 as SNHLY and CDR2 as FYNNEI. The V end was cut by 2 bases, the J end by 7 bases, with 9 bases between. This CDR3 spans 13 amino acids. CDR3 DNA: TGTGCCAGCAGTGAACAGGGAATGAACATTCAGTACTTC. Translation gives CASSEQGMNIQYF.

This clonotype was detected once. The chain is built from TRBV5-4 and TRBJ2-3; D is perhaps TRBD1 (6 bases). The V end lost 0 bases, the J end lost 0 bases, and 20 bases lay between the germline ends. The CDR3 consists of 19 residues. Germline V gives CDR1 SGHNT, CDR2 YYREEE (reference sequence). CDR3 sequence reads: CASSLVIRGKGLSTDTQYF. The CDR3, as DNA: TGTGCCAGCAGCTTGGTGATAAGGGGGAAGGGGTTAAGCACAGATACGCAGTATTTT.